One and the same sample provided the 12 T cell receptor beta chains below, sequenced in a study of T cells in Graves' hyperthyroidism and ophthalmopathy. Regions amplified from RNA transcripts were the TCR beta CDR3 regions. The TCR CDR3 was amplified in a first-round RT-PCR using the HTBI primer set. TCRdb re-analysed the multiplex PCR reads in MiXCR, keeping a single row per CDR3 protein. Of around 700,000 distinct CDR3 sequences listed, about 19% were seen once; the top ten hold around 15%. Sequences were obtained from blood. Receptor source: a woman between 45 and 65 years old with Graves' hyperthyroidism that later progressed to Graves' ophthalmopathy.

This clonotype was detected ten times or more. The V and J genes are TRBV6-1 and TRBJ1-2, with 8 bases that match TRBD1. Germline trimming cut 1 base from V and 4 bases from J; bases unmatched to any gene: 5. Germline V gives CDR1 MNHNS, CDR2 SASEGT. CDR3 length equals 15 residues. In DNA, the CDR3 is TGTGCCAGCAGTGAAGAGGCAGGGGGCACCTATGGCTACACCTTC. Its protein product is CASSEEAGGTYGYTF.

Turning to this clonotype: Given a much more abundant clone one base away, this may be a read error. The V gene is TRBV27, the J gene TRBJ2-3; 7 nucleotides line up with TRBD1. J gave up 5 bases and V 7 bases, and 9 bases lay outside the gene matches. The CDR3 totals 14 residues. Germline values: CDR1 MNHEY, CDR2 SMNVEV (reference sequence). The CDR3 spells CASTPLTGLDTQYF. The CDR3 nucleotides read TGTGCCAGCACCCCCTTGACAGGGTTAGATACGCAGTATTTT.

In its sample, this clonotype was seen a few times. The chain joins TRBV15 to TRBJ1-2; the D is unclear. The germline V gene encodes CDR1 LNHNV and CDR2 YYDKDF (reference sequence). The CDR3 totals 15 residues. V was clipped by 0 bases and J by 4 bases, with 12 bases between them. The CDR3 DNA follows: TGTGCCACCAGCAGAGATCGTACGGCGGTCTATGGCTACACCTTC. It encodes CATSRDRTAVYGYTF.

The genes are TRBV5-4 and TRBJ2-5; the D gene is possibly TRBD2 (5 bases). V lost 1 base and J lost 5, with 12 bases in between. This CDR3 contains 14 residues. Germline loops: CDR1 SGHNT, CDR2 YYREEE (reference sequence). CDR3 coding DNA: TGTGCCAGCAGCTTGAAAACCGGGATGGAGACCCAGTACTTC. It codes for CASSLKTGMETQYF.

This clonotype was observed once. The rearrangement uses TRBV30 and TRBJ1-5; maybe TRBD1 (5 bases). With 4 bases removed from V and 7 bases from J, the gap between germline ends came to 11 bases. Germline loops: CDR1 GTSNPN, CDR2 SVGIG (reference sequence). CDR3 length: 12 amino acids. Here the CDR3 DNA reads TGTGCCTGGACCCCAGGGAGCCAGCCCCAGCATTTT. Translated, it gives CAWTPGSQPQHF.

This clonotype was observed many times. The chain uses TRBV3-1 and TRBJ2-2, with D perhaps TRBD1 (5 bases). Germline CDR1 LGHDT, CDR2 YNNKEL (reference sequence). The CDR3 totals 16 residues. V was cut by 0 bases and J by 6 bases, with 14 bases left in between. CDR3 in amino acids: CASSQDVGQGPGELFF. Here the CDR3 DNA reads TGTGCCAGCAGCCAAGACGTAGGCCAGGGCCCCGGGGAGCTGTTTTTT.

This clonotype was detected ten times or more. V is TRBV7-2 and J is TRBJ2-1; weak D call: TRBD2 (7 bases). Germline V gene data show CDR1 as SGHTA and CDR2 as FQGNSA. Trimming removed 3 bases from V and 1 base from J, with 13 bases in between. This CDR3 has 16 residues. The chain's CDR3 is CASSLSGGQSYNEQFF. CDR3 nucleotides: TGTGCCAGCAGCTTGTCCGGGGGGCAGTCCTACAATGAGCAGTTCTTC. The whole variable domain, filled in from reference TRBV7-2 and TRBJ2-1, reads GAGVSQSPSNKVTEKGKDVELRCDPISGHTALYWYRQSLGQGLEFLIYFQGNSAPDKSGLPSDRFSAERTGGSVSTLTIQRTQQEDSAVYLCASSLSGGQSYNEQFFGPGTRLTVL.

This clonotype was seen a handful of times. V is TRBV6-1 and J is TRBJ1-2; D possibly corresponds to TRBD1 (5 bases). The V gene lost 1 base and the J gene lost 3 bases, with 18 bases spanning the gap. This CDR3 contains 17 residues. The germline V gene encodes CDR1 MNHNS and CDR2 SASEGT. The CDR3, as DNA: TGTGCCAGCAGTGAAGTCGGGAGGGGATCGGTGGACTATGGCTACACCTTC. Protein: CASSEVGRGSVDYGYTF.

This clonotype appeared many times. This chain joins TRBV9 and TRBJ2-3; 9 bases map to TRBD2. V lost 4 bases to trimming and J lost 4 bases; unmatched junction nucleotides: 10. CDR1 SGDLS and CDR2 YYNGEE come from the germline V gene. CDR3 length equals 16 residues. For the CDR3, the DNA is TGTGCCAGCAGCTCCCTCAGCGGGGGGTTTCCAGATACGCAGTATTTT. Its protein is CASSSLSGGFPDTQYF. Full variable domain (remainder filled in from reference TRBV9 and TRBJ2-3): DSGVTQTPKHLITATGQRVTLRCSPRSGDLSVYWYQQSLDQGLQFLIQYYNGEERAKGNILERFSAQQFPDLHSELNLSSLELGDSALYFCASSSLSGGFPDTQYFGPGTRLTVL.

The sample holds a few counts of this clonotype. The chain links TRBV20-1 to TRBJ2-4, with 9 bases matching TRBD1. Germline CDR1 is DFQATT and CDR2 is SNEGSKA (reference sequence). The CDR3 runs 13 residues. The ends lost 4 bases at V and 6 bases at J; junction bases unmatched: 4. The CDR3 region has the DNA TGCAGTGCTAAGGGGGGACAGGGAAACATTCAGTACTTC. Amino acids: CSAKGGQGNIQYF.

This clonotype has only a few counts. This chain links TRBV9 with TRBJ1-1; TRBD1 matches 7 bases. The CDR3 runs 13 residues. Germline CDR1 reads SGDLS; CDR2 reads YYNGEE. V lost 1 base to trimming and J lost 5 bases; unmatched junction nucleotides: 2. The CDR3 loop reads CASSVHRGTEAFF. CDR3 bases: TGTGCCAGCAGCGTACACAGGGGTACTGAAGCTTTCTTT.

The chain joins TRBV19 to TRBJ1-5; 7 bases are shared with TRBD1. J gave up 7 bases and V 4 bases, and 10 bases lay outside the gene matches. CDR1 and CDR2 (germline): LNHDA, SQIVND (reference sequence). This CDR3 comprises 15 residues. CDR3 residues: CASSTRGTATQPQHF. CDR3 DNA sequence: TGTGCCAGTAGTACACGGGGGACAGCAACCCAGCCCCAGCATTTT. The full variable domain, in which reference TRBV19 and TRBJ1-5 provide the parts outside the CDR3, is DGGITQSPKYLFRKEGQNVTLSCEQNLNHDAMYWYRQDPGQGLRLIYYSQIVNDFQKGDIAEGYSVSREKKESFPLTVTSAQKNPTAFYLCASSTRGTATQPQHFGDGTRLSIL.